A selection of T cell receptor beta chains follows, all from one sample in a study of blood T cell repertoires in COVID-19. The protocol was immunoSEQ multiplex PCR, while the TCRdb copy is restricted to in-frame clones and leaves out a portion. The sample has some 250,000 clones, 88% seen once; the top ten hold just under 1%. The material sequenced was peripheral blood. These receptors were collected from a woman in her thirties or forties who had recovered from COVID-19. Both conserved end residues are part of each CDR3. The D gene is left open where the match is weak. Clone size appears in some rows only: once, few, many, or a class for an expanded clone.

TRBV19	TRBJ2-7	TRBD1	.	CASSIGQGAYEQYF	TGTGCCAGTAGTATTGGACAGGGGGCCTACGAGCAGTACTTC
TRBV27	TRBJ1-6	.	.	CASSPPGANSPLHF	TGTGCCAGCAGTCCCCCAGGGGCGAATTCACCCCTCCACTTT
TRBV7-9	TRBJ2-5	.	.	CASSLPGETQYF	TGTGCCAGCAGCTTACCGGGGGAGACCCAGTACTTC
TRBV21-1	TRBJ1-2	.	.	CASSKAGPDRGRGGYTF	TGTGCCAGCAGCAAAGCCGGACCGGACAGGGGGCGCGGTGGCTACACCTTC
TRBV7-8	TRBJ1-5	TRBD1	.	CASSRDRGRQPQHF	TGTGCCAGCAGCCGAGACAGGGGGAGGCAGCCCCAGCATTTT
TRBV19	TRBJ2-2	TRBD2	.	CATRGGITGELFF	TGTGCCACCCGGGGGGGGATCACCGGGGAGCTGTTTTTT
TRBV7-9	TRBJ2-3	.	.	CASSARRHTASVTQYF	TGTGCCAGCAGCGCAAGGCGCCACACGGCTAGTGTTACGCAGTATTTT
TRBV5-5	TRBJ2-7	TRBD2	.	CASSLGPSAGTYEQYF	TGTGCCAGCAGCTTGGGTCCTTCAGCGGGGACCTACGAGCAGTACTTC
TRBV18	TRBJ1-5	.	.	CASSPGQGGNQPQHF	TGTGCCAGCTCACCAGGGCAGGGCGGCAATCAGCCCCAGCATTTT
TRBV4-3	TRBJ1-5	TRBD1	.	CASSQDLRGGNQPQHF	TGCGCCAGCAGCCAAGACCTCAGGGGGGGCAATCAGCCCCAGCATTTT
TRBV5-1	TRBJ1-3	.	.	CASSSGESGNTIYF	TGCGCCAGCAGCTCAGGGGAATCTGGAAACACCATATATTTT
TRBV18	TRBJ1-5	.	.	CASSPRSRGDQPQHF	TGTGCCAGCTCACCGCGCAGCAGGGGTGATCAGCCCCAGCATTTT
TRBV9	TRBJ2-5	.	.	CASSVASGTIGGSSQETQYF	TGTGCCAGCAGCGTAGCTTCGGGTACCATAGGAGGCAGTTCCCAAGAGACCCAGTACTTC
TRBV6-2/TRBV6-3	TRBJ2-5	.	.	CASSPIGGTQYF	TGTGCCAGCAGCCCCATCGGAGGGACCCAGTACTTC
TRBV4-3	TRBJ2-1	TRBD2	.	CASSQVGAGGYNEQFF	TGCGCCAGCAGCCAAGTCGGTGCGGGGGGCTACAATGAGCAGTTCTTC
TRBV4-3	TRBJ1-4	.	.	CASSPRVGAANEKLFF	TGCGCCAGCAGCCCCCGGGTTGGGGCAGCTAATGAAAAACTGTTTTTT
TRBV18	TRBJ1-2	.	.	CASSRGRDYGYTF	TGTGCCAGCTCACGGGGCAGGGACTATGGCTACACCTTC
TRBV30	TRBJ1-1	.	.	CAGDMNTEAFF	TGTGCCGGTGACATGAACACTGAAGCTTTCTTT
TRBV9	TRBJ1-6	TRBD1	.	CASSATGTLNPLHF	TGTGCCAGCAGCGCGACAGGGACCCTTAACCCCCTCCACTTT
TRBV6-5	TRBJ1-4	.	.	CASKLGGANEKLFF	TGTGCCAGCAAACTAGGGGGAGCTAATGAAAAACTGTTTTTT
TRBV18	TRBJ2-6	.	.	CASSPLGKGAGANVLTF	TGTGCCAGCTCACCATTGGGCAAAGGGGCTGGGGCCAACGTCCTGACTTTC
TRBV4-3	TRBJ1-1	TRBD1	.	CASSQDPAGGTEAFF	TGCGCCAGCAGCCAAGATCCTGCAGGGGGCACTGAAGCTTTCTTT
TRBV7-9	TRBJ1-4	.	.	CASTPEGVYGEKLFF	TGTGCCAGCACCCCTGAGGGGGTTTATGGTGAAAAACTGTTTTTT
TRBV14	TRBJ2-7	.	.	CASSQVVGFEQYF	TGTGCCAGCAGCCAGGTCGTCGGTTTCGAGCAGTACTTC
TRBV7-2	TRBJ2-5	.	.	CASSTGGLAVGETQYF	TGTGCCAGCAGCACCGGGGGGCTAGCGGTGGGGGAGACCCAGTACTTC
TRBV5-6	TRBJ2-7	.	few	CASSPRSHYEQYF	TGTGCCAGCAGCCCTCGGTCCCACTACGAGCAGTACTTC
TRBV19	TRBJ1-5	TRBD1	.	CASSRTGAPLTGNQPQHF	TGTGCCAGTAGTAGGACAGGGGCCCCACTCACGGGCAATCAGCCCCAGCATTTT
TRBV7-8	TRBJ1-2	.	.	CASSQTSYGYTF	TGTGCCAGCAGCCAGACATCCTATGGCTACACCTTC
TRBV12-3/TRBV12-4	TRBJ1-4	.	few	CASSTNAQGGRFF	TGTGCCAGCAGCACCAACGCCCAGGGAGGCCGGTTTTTT